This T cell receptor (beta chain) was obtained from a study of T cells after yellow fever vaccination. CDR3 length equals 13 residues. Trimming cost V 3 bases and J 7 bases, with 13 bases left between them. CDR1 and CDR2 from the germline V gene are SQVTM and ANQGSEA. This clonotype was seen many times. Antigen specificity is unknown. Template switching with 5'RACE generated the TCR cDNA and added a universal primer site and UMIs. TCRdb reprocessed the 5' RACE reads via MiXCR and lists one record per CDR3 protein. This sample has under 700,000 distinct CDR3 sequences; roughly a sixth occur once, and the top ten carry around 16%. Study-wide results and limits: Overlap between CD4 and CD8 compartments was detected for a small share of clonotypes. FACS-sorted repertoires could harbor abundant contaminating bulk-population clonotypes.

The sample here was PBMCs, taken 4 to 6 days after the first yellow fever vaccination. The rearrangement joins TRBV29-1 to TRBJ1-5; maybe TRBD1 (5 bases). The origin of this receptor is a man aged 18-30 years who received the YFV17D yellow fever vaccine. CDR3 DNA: TGCAGCGTTGAGGTCAGGGAGAACCAGCCCCAGCATTTT. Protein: CSVEVRENQPQHF.